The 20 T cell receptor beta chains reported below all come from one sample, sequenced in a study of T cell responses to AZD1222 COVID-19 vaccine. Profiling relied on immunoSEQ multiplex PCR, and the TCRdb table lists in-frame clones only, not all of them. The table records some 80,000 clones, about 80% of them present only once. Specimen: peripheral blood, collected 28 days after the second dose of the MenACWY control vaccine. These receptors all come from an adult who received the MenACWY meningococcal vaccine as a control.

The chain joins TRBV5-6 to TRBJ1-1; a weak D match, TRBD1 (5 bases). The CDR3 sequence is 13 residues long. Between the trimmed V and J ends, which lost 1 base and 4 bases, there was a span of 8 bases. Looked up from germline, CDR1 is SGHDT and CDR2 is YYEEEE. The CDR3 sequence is CASSLFGGTEAFF. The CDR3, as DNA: TGTGCCAGCAGCTTGTTTGGGGGCACTGAAGCTTTCTTT.

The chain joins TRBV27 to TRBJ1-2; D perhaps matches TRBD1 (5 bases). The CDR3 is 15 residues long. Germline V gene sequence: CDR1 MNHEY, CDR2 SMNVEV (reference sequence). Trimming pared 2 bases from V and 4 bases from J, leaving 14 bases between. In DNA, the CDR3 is TGTGCCAGCAGTTTAAATGGGGGAAGCTCCTATGGCTACACCTTC. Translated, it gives CASSLNGGSSYGYTF.

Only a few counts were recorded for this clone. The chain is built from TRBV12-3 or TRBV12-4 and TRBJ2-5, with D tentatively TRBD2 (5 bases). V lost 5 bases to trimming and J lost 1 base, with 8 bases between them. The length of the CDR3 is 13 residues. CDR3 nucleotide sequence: TGTGCCAGCAGTGCCGGGGTCCAAGAGACCCAGTACTTC. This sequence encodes CASSAGVQETQYF.

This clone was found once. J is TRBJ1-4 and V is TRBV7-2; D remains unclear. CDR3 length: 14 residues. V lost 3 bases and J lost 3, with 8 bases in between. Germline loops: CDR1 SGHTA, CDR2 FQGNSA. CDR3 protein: CASSFQSANEKLFF. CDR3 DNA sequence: TGTGCCAGCAGCTTTCAGAGTGCTAATGAAAAACTGTTTTTT.

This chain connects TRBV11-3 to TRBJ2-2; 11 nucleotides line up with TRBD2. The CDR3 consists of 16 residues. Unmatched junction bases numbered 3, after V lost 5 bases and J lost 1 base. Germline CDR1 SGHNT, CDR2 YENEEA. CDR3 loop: CASSTGTSGNTGELFF. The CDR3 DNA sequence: TGTGCCAGCAGCACCGGGACTAGCGGGAACACCGGGGAGCTGTTTTTT.

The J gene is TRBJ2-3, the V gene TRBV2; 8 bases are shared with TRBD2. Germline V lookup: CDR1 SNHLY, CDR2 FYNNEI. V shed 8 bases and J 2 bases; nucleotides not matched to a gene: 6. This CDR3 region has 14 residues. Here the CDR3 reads CASWAGGVTDTQYF. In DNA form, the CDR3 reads TGTGCCAGCTGGGCGGGGGGCGTCACAGATACGCAGTATTTT.

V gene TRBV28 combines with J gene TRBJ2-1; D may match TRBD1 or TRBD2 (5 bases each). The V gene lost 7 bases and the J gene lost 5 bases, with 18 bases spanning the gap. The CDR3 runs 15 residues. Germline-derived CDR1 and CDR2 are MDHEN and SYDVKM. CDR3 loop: CASTPVDTRDNEQFF. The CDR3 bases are TGTGCCAGCACCCCGGTGGACACTAGAGACAATGAGCAGTTCTTC.

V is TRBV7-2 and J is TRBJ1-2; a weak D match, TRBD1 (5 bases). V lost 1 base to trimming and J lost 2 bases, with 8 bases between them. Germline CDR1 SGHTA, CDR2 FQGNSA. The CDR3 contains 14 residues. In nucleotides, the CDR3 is TGTGCCAGCAGCTTAGACGGGGCAAACTATGGCTACACCTTC. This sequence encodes CASSLDGANYGYTF.

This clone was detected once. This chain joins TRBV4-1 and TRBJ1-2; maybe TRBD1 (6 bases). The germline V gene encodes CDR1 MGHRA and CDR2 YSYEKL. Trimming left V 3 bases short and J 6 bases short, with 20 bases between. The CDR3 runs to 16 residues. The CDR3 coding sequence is TGCGCCAGCAGCCACCAGACGGGGGGGCGAGGGGATGGCTACACCTTC. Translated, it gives CASSHQTGGRGDGYTF.

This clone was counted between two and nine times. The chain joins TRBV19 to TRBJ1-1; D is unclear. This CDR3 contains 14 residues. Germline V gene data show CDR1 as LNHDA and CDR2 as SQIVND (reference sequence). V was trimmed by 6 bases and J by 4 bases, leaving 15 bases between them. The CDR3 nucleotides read TGTGCCAGTAGCGTAAGACCGGGAACCACTGAAGCTTTCTTT. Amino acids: CASSVRPGTTEAFF.

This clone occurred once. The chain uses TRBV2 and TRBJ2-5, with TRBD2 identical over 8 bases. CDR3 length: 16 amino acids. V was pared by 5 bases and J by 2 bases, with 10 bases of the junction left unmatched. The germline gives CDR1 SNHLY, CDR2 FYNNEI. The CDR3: CASSFSGASGQETQYF. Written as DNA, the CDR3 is TGTGCCAGCAGTTTCTCAGGGGCTAGCGGGCAAGAGACCCAGTACTTC.

In nucleotides, the CDR3 is TGTGCCAGCAGTGTTGGCAGGGACTATGGCTACACCTTC. Translating gives CASSVGRDYGYTF. The rearrangement links TRBV2 to TRBJ1-2, with D possibly being TRBD1 (5 bases). Trimming shortened V by 4 bases and J by 3 bases, and 9 bases separated the two germline ends. Germline CDR1 SNHLY, CDR2 FYNNEI. The CDR3 length is 13 residues.

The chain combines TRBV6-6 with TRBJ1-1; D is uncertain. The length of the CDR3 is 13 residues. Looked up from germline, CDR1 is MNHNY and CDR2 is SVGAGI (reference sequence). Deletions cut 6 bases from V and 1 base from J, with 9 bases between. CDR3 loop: CASRTDGNTEAFF. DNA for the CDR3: TGTGCCAGCAGAACGGACGGGAACACTGAAGCTTTCTTT.

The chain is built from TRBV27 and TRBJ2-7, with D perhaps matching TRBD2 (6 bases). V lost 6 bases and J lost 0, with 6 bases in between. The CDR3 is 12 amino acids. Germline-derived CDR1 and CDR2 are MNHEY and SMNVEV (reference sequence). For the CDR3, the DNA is TGTGCCAGCAGCGGGAGCTCCTACGAGCAGTACTTC. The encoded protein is CASSGSSYEQYF.

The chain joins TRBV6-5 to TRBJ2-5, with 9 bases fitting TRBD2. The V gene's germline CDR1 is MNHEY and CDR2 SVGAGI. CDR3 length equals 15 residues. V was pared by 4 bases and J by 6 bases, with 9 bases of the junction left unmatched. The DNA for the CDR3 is TGTGCCAGCAGTTCCCCAGCGCGGGGGGGTAAGACCCAGTACTTC. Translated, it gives CASSSPARGGKTQYF.

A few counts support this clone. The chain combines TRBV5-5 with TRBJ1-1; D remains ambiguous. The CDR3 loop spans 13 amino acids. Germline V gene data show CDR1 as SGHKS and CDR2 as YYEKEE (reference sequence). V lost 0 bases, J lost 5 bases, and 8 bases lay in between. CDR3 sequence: CASSLGVRTEAFF. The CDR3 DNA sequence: TGTGCCAGCAGCTTGGGAGTTAGGACTGAAGCTTTCTTT. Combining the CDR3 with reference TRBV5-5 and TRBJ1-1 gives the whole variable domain DAGVTQSPTHLIKTRGQQVTLRCSPISGHKSVSWYQQVLGQGPQFIFQYYEKEERGRGNFPDRFSARQFPNYSSELNVNALLLGDSALYLCASSLGVRTEAFFGQGTRLTVV.

CDR3: CASSHLAGGTDTQYF. In nucleotides, the CDR3 is TGTGCCAGCAGCCACCTAGCGGGAGGCACAGATACGCAGTATTTT. This rearrangement joins TRBV3-1 (or the pseudogene TRBV3-2) to TRBJ2-3, with 10 bases fitting TRBD2. With V trimmed by 3 bases and J by 1 base, 1 base remained unmatched. The germline gives CDR1 LGHDT, CDR2 YNNKEL (reference sequence). CDR3 size: 15 residues.

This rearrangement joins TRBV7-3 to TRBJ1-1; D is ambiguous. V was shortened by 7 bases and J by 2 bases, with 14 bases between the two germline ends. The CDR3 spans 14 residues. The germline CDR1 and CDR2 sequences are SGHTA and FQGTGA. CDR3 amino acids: CASKEGASNTEAFF. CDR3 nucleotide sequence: TGTGCCAGCAAAGAGGGAGCCTCAAACACTGAAGCTTTCTTT.

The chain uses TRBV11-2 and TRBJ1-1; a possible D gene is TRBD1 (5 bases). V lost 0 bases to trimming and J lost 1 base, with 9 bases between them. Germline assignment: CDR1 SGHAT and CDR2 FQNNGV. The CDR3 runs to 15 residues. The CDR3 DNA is TGTGCCAGCAGCTTAGAAGGGACGGCGAACACTGAAGCTTTCTTT. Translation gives CASSLEGTANTEAFF.

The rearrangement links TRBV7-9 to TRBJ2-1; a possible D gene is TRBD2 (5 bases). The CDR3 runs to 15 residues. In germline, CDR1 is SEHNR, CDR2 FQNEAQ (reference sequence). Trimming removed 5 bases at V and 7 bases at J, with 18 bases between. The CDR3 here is CASSPPGNSGNEQFF. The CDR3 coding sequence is TGTGCCAGCAGCCCACCGGGAAACTCGGGGAATGAGCAGTTCTTC.